This TCR beta chain derives from a study of T cell responses to AZD1222 COVID-19 vaccine. Study results and limitations: Along spike, vaccine-associated CD4 TCRs were found throughout, with dominance at 160-218 and 743-854. Repertoire sampling was restricted to post-peak T cell response timepoints. Nearly half of spike-specific TCRs reportedly go after variant regions that carry no mutations.

The germline gives CDR1 MNHNS, CDR2 SASEGT. The CDR3 is made up of 12 amino acids. V shed 3 bases and J shed 0 bases, with 2 bases lying between them. As concerns this clone: The antigen is unknown.

Clones were read by immunoSEQ multiplex PCR, and TCRdb kept only the in-frame ones, dropping some. The sample includes around 65,000 clones, about 70% of them seen just once. The rearrangement joins TRBV6-1 to TRBJ1-2, with D unclear. Source: peripheral blood, taken on day 0 of AZD1222 vaccination. This sequence was found in an adult in good health. This chain's CDR3 is CASSDSNYGYTF. CDR3 nucleotide sequence: TGTGCCAGCAGTGATTCTAACTATGGCTACACCTTC.